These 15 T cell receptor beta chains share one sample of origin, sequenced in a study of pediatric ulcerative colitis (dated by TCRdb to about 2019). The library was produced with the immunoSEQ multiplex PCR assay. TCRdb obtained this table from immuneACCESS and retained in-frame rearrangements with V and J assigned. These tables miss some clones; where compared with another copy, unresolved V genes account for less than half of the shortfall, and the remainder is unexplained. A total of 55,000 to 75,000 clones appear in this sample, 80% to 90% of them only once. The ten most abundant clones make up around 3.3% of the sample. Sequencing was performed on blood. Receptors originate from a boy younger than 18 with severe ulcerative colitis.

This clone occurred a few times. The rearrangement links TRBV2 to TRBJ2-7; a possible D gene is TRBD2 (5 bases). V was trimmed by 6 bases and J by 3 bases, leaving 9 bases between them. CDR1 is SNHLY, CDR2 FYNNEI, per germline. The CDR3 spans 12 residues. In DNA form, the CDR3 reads TGTGCCAGCAGGGAGGTTGGCTACGAGCAGTACTTC. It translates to CASREVGYEQYF.

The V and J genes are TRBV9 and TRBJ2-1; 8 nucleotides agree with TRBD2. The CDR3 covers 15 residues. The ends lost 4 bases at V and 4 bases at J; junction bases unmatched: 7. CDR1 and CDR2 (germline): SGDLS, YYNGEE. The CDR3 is CASSLGPSGYNEQFF. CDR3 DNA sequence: TGTGCCAGCAGCCTTGGCCCTAGCGGGTACAATGAGCAGTTCTTC.

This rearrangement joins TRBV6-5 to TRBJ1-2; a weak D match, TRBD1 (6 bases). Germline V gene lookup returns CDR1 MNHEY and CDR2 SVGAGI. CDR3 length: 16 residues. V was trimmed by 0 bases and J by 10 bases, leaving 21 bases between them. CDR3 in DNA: TGTGCCAGCAGTTACTCGCTCGGGGGCCGGGGAAATGACTACACCTTC. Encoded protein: CASSYSLGGRGNDYTF.

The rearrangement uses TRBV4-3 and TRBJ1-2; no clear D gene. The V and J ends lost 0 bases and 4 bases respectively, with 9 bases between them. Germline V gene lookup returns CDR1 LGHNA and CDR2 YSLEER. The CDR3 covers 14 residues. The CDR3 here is CASSQDLWGYGYTF. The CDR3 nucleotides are TGCGCCAGCAGCCAAGATCTTTGGGGCTATGGCTACACCTTC.

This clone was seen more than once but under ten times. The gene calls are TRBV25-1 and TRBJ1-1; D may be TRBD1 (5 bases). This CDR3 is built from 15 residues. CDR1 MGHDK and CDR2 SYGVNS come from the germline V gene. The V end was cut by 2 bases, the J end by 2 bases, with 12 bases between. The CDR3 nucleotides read TGTGCCAGCAGTGAAGCCAGGGCCTCTAACACTGAAGCTTTCTTT. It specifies CASSEARASNTEAFF.

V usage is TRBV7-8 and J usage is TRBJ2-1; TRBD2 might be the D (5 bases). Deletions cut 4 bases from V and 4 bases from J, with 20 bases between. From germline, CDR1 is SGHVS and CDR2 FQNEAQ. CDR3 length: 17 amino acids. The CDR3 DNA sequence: TGTGCCAGCAGCTCCCCAGGTTCCCCAGCGGATTACAATGAGCAGTTCTTC. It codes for CASSSPGSPADYNEQFF.

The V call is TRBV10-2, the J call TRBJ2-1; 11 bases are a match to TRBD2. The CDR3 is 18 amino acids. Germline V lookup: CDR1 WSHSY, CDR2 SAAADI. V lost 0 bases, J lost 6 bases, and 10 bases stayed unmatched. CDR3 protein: CASSESAPFGTSGNEQFF. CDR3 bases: TGCGCCAGCAGTGAGTCGGCCCCCTTTGGGACTAGCGGCAATGAGCAGTTCTTC.

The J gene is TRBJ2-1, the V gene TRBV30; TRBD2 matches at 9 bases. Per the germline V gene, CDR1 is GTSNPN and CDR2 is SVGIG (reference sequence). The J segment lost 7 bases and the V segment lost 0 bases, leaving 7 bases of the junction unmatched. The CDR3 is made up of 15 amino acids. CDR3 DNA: TGTGCCTGGAGTGTAGCTAGCGGGACGTTTAATGAGCAGTTCTTC. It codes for CAWSVASGTFNEQFF.

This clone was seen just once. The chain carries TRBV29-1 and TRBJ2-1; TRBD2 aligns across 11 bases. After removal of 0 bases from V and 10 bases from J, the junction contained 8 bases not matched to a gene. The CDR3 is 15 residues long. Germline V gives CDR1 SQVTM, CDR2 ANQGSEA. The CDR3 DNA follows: TGCAGCGTTGAAGATGGGACTAGCGGACTTCGGGAGCAGTTCTTC. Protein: CSVEDGTSGLREQFF.

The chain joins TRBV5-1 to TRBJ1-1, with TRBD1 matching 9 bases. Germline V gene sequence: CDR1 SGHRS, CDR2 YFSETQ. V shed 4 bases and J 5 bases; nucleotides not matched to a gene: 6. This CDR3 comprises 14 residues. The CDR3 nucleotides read TGCGCCAGCAGCCCGGGACAGGGAGAGACTGAAGCTTTCTTT. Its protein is CASSPGQGETEAFF.

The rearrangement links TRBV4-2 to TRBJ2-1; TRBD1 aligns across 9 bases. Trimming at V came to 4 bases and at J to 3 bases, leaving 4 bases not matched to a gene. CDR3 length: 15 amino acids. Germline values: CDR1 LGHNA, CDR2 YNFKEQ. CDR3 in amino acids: CASSPGQGNYNEQFF. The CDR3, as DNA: TGTGCCAGCAGCCCGGGACAGGGAAACTACAATGAGCAGTTCTTC.

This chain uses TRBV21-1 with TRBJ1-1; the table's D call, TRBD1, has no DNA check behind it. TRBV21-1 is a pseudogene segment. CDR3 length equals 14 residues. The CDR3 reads CASSIEQGRTEAFF. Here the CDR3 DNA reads TGTGCCAGCAGCATTGAACAGGGACGGACTGAAGCTTTCTTT.

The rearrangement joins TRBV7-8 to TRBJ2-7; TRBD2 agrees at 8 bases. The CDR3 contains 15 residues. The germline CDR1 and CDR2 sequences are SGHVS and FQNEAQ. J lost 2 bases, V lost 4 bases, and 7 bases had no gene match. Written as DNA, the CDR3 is TGTGCCAGCAGCTCCCATAGCGGGGTAACCTACGAGCAGTACTTC. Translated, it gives CASSSHSGVTYEQYF.

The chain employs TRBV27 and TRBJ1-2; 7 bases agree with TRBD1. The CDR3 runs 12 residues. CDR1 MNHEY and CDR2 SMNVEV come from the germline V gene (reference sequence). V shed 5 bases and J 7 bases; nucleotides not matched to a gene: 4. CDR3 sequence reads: CASSPDRAGYTF. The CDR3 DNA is TGTGCCAGCAGTCCAGACAGGGCTGGCTACACCTTC.

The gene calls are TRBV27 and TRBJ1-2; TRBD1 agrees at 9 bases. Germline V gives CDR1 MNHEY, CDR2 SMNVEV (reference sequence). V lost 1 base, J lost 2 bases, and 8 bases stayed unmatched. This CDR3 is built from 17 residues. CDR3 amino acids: CASSLLGPTGGNYGYTF. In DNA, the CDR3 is TGTGCCAGCAGTTTATTAGGACCCACAGGGGGCAACTATGGCTACACCTTC.